Below are 2 T cell receptor beta chains sequenced from a single sample in a study of Ad26.COV2.S vaccination and SARS-CoV-2 variants. Stated treatment: some 19 received Ad26.COV2.S at low or high dose, single or two shots; about five received placebo; per-sample allocation not given. Following the first vaccine or placebo injection, samples were taken on day 63. The table came from immunoSEQ multiplex PCR; TCRdb's copy has only in-frame clones and leaves some out. The data show roughly 350,000 clones, 75% to 90% seen once. The source material was peripheral blood, sampled in a trial of Ad26.COV2.S vaccine versus placebo. These receptors all come from a person between 18 and 65 years old who received the Ad26.COV2.S COVID-19 vaccine or a placebo.

This chain joins TRBV6-5 and TRBJ1-4; 7 positions agree with TRBD1. CDR1 is MNHEY and CDR2 is SVGAGI in the germline V gene. The CDR3 loop spans 14 amino acids. V lost 6 bases, J lost 5 bases, and 6 bases stayed unmatched. CDR3 sequence reads: CASRARQGNEKLFF. The CDR3 DNA reads as TGTGCCAGCAGGGCCAGACAGGGAAATGAAAAACTGTTTTTT.

The chain is built from TRBV30 and TRBJ1-4; the match to TRBD1 covers 7 bases. The J segment lost 6 bases and the V segment lost 3 bases, leaving 13 bases of the junction unmatched. Germline-derived CDR1 and CDR2 are GTSNPN and SVGIG (reference sequence). The CDR3 totals 16 residues. The CDR3 coding sequence is TGTGCCTGGAGCTTTACCCCGGGGACAGACCATGAAAAACTGTTTTTT. It is translated as CAWSFTPGTDHEKLFF.